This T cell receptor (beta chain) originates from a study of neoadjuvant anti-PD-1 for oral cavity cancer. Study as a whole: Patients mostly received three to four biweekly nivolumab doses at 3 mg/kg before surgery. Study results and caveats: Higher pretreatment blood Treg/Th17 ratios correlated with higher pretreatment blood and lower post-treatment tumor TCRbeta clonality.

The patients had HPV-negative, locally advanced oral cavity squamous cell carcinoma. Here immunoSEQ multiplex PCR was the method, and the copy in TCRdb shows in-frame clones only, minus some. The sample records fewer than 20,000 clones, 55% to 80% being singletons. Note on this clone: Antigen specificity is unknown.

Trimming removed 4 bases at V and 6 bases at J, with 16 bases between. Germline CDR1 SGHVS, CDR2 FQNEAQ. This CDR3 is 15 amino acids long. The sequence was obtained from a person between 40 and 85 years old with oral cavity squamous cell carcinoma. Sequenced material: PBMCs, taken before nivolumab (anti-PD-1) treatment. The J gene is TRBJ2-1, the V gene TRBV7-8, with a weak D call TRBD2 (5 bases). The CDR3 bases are TGTGCCAGCAGCTCGGGAACCCCCGGGTCCAATGAGCAGTTCTTC. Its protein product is CASSSGTPGSNEQFF.